The rows below give T cell receptor beta chains drawn from one sample of a study of blood T cell repertoires in COVID-19. Profiling relied on immunoSEQ multiplex PCR, and the TCRdb table lists in-frame clones only, not all of them. There are a few hundred thousand clones in the sample; 80% to 90% occur only once, and roughly a tenth lies in the top ten. Sequencing used peripheral blood. Receptors were obtained from an older woman with COVID-19, enrolled during active disease. The CDR3 runs from the conserved cysteine through the conserved F or W. Each record gives: J gene, clone size, D gene, V gene, CDR3 protein, CDR3 DNA. D genes are given only for firm matches. Expanded clones are given a class, and other clones once, few, many or no size at all.

J gene: TRBJ2-5; clone size: .; D gene: .; V gene: TRBV7-8; CDR3 protein: CASSLLGQVQETQYF; CDR3 DNA: TGTGCCAGCAGCTTATTGGGTCAGGTTCAAGAGACCCAGTACTTC
J gene: TRBJ2-3; clone size: .; D gene: TRBD1; V gene: TRBV24-1; CDR3 protein: CATSVAQGITDTQYF; CDR3 DNA: TGTGCCACCAGTGTTGCACAGGGGATTACAGATACGCAGTATTTT
J gene: TRBJ2-7; clone size: .; D gene: TRBD2; V gene: TRBV7-2; CDR3 protein: CASSLELAGSGYEQYF; CDR3 DNA: TGTGCCAGCAGCTTAGAGCTAGCGGGTTCTGGATACGAGCAGTACTTC
J gene: TRBJ2-7; clone size: .; D gene: TRBD2; V gene: TRBV27; CDR3 protein: CASSPGTSGRTYEQYF; CDR3 DNA: TGTGCCAGCAGTCCCGGGACTAGCGGGAGGACCTACGAGCAGTACTTC
J gene: TRBJ2-3; clone size: .; D gene: .; V gene: TRBV5-5; CDR3 protein: CASSLGADTDTQYF; CDR3 DNA: TGTGCCAGCAGCTTGGGTGCGGACACAGATACGCAGTATTTT
J gene: TRBJ2-3; clone size: .; D gene: TRBD2; V gene: TRBV3-1/TRBV3-2; CDR3 protein: CASSPRLAGADTQYF; CDR3 DNA: TGTGCCAGCAGCCCCAGACTAGCGGGAGCAGATACGCAGTATTTT
J gene: TRBJ1-2; clone size: .; D gene: .; V gene: TRBV28; CDR3 protein: CASSSPNRYGYTF; CDR3 DNA: TGTGCCAGCAGCTCGCCCAACCGGTATGGCTACACCTTC
J gene: TRBJ2-2; clone size: once; D gene: .; V gene: TRBV18; CDR3 protein: CASSPGTQNTGELFF; CDR3 DNA: TGTGCCAGCTCACCTGGGACTCAAAACACCGGGGAGCTGTTTTTT
J gene: TRBJ2-1; clone size: once; D gene: TRBD2; V gene: TRBV6-5; CDR3 protein: CASMARLAGGEQFF; CDR3 DNA: TGTGCCAGCATGGCCAGACTAGCGGGAGGGGAGCAGTTCTTC
J gene: TRBJ1-1; clone size: .; D gene: .; V gene: TRBV5-4; CDR3 protein: CASSSRQTNTEAFF; CDR3 DNA: TGTGCCAGCAGCTCCCGACAGACGAACACTGAAGCTTTCTTT
J gene: TRBJ1-5; clone size: .; D gene: .; V gene: TRBV9; CDR3 protein: CASSVGTESNQPQHF; CDR3 DNA: TGTGCCAGCAGCGTAGGGACAGAAAGCAATCAGCCCCAGCATTTT
J gene: TRBJ2-1; clone size: .; D gene: TRBD2; V gene: TRBV7-3; CDR3 protein: CASSLVTSGESYNEQFF; CDR3 DNA: TGTGCCAGCAGCTTAGTGACTAGCGGGGAGTCCTACAATGAGCAGTTCTTC
J gene: TRBJ1-2; clone size: .; D gene: TRBD1; V gene: TRBV2; CDR3 protein: CASSEDLAGGAYGYTF; CDR3 DNA: TGTGCCAGCAGTGAAGATTTGGCAGGGGGCGCCTATGGCTACACCTTC
J gene: TRBJ1-1; clone size: .; D gene: TRBD1; V gene: TRBV27; CDR3 protein: CASSRLTGRTEAFF; CDR3 DNA: TGTGCCAGCAGTCGCCTGACAGGGAGGACTGAAGCTTTCTTT
J gene: TRBJ1-2; clone size: .; D gene: TRBD1; V gene: TRBV7-9; CDR3 protein: CASSRQGAGYTF; CDR3 DNA: TGTGCCAGCAGCCGACAGGGGGCCGGCTACACCTTC
J gene: TRBJ1-5; clone size: .; D gene: .; V gene: TRBV6-6; CDR3 protein: CASSYAPSGTRQPQHF; CDR3 DNA: TGTGCCAGCAGTTACGCTCCCTCGGGAACCAGACAGCCCCAGCATTTT
J gene: TRBJ2-1; clone size: .; D gene: TRBD2; V gene: TRBV24-1; CDR3 protein: CATSAPGGLSYNEQFF; CDR3 DNA: TGTGCCACCAGTGCTCCGGGAGGCCTCTCCTACAATGAGCAGTTCTTC
J gene: TRBJ2-7; clone size: .; D gene: TRBD2; V gene: TRBV30; CDR3 protein: CAWTQRRTSGMAPPEQYF; CDR3 DNA: TGTGCCTGGACCCAACGGAGGACTAGCGGGATGGCCCCACCCGAGCAGTACTTC
J gene: TRBJ1-2; clone size: .; D gene: .; V gene: TRBV28; CDR3 protein: CASSLYSTVYGYTF; CDR3 DNA: TGTGCCAGCAGTTTGTACAGTACCGTCTATGGCTACACCTTC
J gene: TRBJ2-7; clone size: .; D gene: .; V gene: TRBV7-9; CDR3 protein: CASSLGGPGNHYEQYF; CDR3 DNA: TGTGCCAGCAGCTTAGGAGGCCCGGGAAATCACTACGAGCAGTACTTC
J gene: TRBJ2-2; clone size: .; D gene: TRBD1; V gene: TRBV12-5; CDR3 protein: CASDRTGNTGELFF; CDR3 DNA: TGTGCTAGTGATCGGACAGGTAACACCGGGGAGCTGTTTTTT
J gene: TRBJ2-3; clone size: .; D gene: TRBD1; V gene: TRBV7-9; CDR3 protein: CASSQDRVGDTQYF; CDR3 DNA: TGTGCCAGCAGCCAGGACAGGGTAGGAGATACGCAGTATTTT
J gene: TRBJ2-5; clone size: .; D gene: TRBD2; V gene: TRBV27; CDR3 protein: CASSLTSGKQETQYF; CDR3 DNA: TGTGCCAGCAGTTTAACTAGCGGCAAGCAGGAGACCCAGTACTTC
J gene: TRBJ2-7; clone size: once; D gene: .; V gene: TRBV21-1; CDR3 protein: CASSKVLQGIAYEQYF; CDR3 DNA: TGTGCCAGCAGCAAAGTGCTGCAGGGGATTGCCTACGAGCAGTACTTC
J gene: TRBJ2-7; clone size: .; D gene: .; V gene: TRBV6-1; CDR3 protein: CASSVEFLSGSYEQYF; CDR3 DNA: TGTGCCAGCAGTGTAGAATTCTTGTCAGGCTCCTACGAGCAGTACTTC
J gene: TRBJ2-7; clone size: once; D gene: TRBD1; V gene: TRBV28; CDR3 protein: CASSRTGTGDPLYEQYF; CDR3 DNA: TGTGCCAGCAGTAGAACCGGGACAGGCGATCCCCTATACGAGCAGTACTTC
J gene: TRBJ2-1; clone size: .; D gene: TRBD2; V gene: TRBV2; CDR3 protein: CASSPTSGSYNEQFF; CDR3 DNA: TGTGCCAGCAGTCCTACTAGCGGATCCTACAATGAGCAGTTCTTC
J gene: TRBJ2-2; clone size: .; D gene: TRBD2; V gene: TRBV6-5; CDR3 protein: CASTPLADTGELFF; CDR3 DNA: TGTGCCAGCACTCCGCTAGCGGACACCGGGGAGCTGTTTTTT
J gene: TRBJ2-5; clone size: .; D gene: TRBD2; V gene: TRBV6-6; CDR3 protein: CASSGTSYQETQYF; CDR3 DNA: TGTGCCAGCAGTGGGACTAGCTATCAAGAGACCCAGTACTTC
J gene: TRBJ1-2; clone size: .; D gene: .; V gene: TRBV5-1; CDR3 protein: CASSLTQGYGYTF; CDR3 DNA: TGCGCCAGCAGCTTGACACAGGGATATGGCTACACCTTC
J gene: TRBJ2-7; clone size: .; D gene: .; V gene: TRBV11-3; CDR3 protein: CASSLVSGVYEQYF; CDR3 DNA: TGTGCCAGCAGCTTAGTGTCTGGAGTTTACGAGCAGTACTTC
J gene: TRBJ2-3; clone size: .; D gene: TRBD2; V gene: TRBV18; CDR3 protein: CASSPPGLAGVLADTQYF; CDR3 DNA: TGTGCCAGCTCACCCCCTGGACTAGCGGGAGTACTGGCAGATACGCAGTATTTT
J gene: TRBJ1-2; clone size: once; D gene: TRBD1; V gene: TRBV6-5; CDR3 protein: CASSYQTGGASGYTF; CDR3 DNA: TGTGCCAGCAGTTATCAAACAGGGGGCGCATCCGGCTACACCTTC
J gene: TRBJ1-1; clone size: .; D gene: .; V gene: TRBV29-1; CDR3 protein: CSVAGGGRNTEAFF; CDR3 DNA: TGCAGCGTTGCCGGCGGAGGTAGGAACACTGAAGCTTTCTTT
J gene: TRBJ2-3; clone size: .; D gene: .; V gene: TRBV6-2/TRBV6-3; CDR3 protein: CASSFYLQAHTQYF; CDR3 DNA: TGTGCCAGCAGTTTCTATCTACAGGCACATACGCAGTATTTT
J gene: TRBJ2-7; clone size: .; D gene: .; V gene: TRBV3-1/TRBV3-2; CDR3 protein: CASSQDQTGTYEQYF; CDR3 DNA: TGTGCCAGCAGCCAAGATCAGACAGGCACCTACGAGCAGTACTTC
J gene: TRBJ2-5; clone size: .; D gene: TRBD1; V gene: TRBV19; CDR3 protein: CASSIFRGPQETQYF; CDR3 DNA: TGTGCCAGTAGTATCTTCAGGGGGCCTCAAGAGACCCAGTACTTC
J gene: TRBJ2-7; clone size: once; D gene: .; V gene: TRBV11-3; CDR3 protein: CASSHGGNEQYF; CDR3 DNA: TGTGCCAGCAGCCACGGCGGGAACGAGCAGTACTTC
J gene: TRBJ2-1; clone size: .; D gene: TRBD2; V gene: TRBV20-1; CDR3 protein: CSASTSSGDSYNEQFF; CDR3 DNA: TGCAGTGCTAGTACATCTAGCGGCGACTCCTACAATGAGCAGTTCTTC
J gene: TRBJ2-2; clone size: .; D gene: TRBD2; V gene: TRBV7-8; CDR3 protein: CASSSGTSGITGELFF; CDR3 DNA: TGTGCCAGCAGCTCCGGGACTAGCGGAATCACCGGGGAGCTGTTTTTT
J gene: TRBJ1-6; clone size: .; D gene: TRBD1; V gene: TRBV5-1; CDR3 protein: CASSLTQGYNSPLHF; CDR3 DNA: TGCGCCAGCAGCTTGACACAGGGGTACAATTCACCCCTCCACTTT
J gene: TRBJ2-6; clone size: once; D gene: .; V gene: TRBV3-1/TRBV3-2; CDR3 protein: CASSFGISGANVLTF; CDR3 DNA: TGTGCCAGCAGCTTCGGGATCTCTGGGGCCAACGTCCTGACTTTC
J gene: TRBJ2-7; clone size: .; D gene: TRBD1; V gene: TRBV19; CDR3 protein: CASSLGQGAVYEQYF; CDR3 DNA: TGTGCCAGTAGCCTGGGACAGGGGGCAGTATACGAGCAGTACTTC
J gene: TRBJ2-7; clone size: once; D gene: TRBD2; V gene: TRBV6-5; CDR3 protein: CASSQTSGSYEQYF; CDR3 DNA: TGTGCCAGCAGCCAAACTAGCGGCTCCTACGAGCAGTACTTC
J gene: TRBJ1-1; clone size: once; D gene: TRBD1; V gene: TRBV7-9; CDR3 protein: CASSPQGTGLGGTEAFF; CDR3 DNA: TGTGCCAGCAGCCCTCAAGGGACAGGACTTGGTGGCACTGAAGCTTTCTTT
J gene: TRBJ2-1; clone size: .; D gene: .; V gene: TRBV30; CDR3 protein: CAWTRVEPGEQFF; CDR3 DNA: TGTGCCTGGACCAGGGTGGAGCCGGGTGAGCAGTTCTTC